Below are 20 T cell receptor beta chains sequenced from a single sample in a study of T cell responses to AZD1222 COVID-19 vaccine. The repertoire was sequenced with immunoSEQ multiplex PCR; TCRdb's copy has only in-frame clones and lacks some. The sample carries under 150,000 clones, 85% to 90% recorded once. The sequences come from peripheral blood, collected on day 0 of AZD1222 vaccination. The receptor set was obtained from an adult in good health.

This chain connects TRBV5-6 to TRBJ1-1; the D is unclear. Germline assignment: CDR1 SGHDT and CDR2 YYEEEE. Trimming took off 2 bases at V and 0 bases at J, with 11 bases between the two ends. The CDR3 has 15 residues. DNA of the CDR3: TGTGCCAGCAGCTTTCGACGGATCCTGAACACTGAAGCTTTCTTT. It is translated as CASSFRRILNTEAFF.

The J gene is TRBJ1-2, the V gene TRBV6-2 or TRBV6-3, with D possibly being TRBD1 (6 bases). This CDR3 is 14 amino acids long. Germline V gene lookup returns CDR1 MNHEY and CDR2 SVGEGT. The germline V and J ends were trimmed by 4 bases and 0 bases, with 9 bases remaining between them. The CDR3 bases are TGTGCCAGCAGTTTACAGGGTGCTAACTATGGCTACACCTTC. This gives the protein CASSLQGANYGYTF.

The rearrangement links TRBV7-3 to TRBJ2-1; D gene unclear. This CDR3 is built from 15 residues. The V end lost 1 base, the J end lost 3 bases, and 10 bases lay between the germline ends. Germline V gives CDR1 SGHTA, CDR2 FQGTGA. The CDR3 sequence: CASSLSGVNYNEQFF. The CDR3 DNA reads as TGTGCCAGCAGCTTAAGTGGGGTAAACTACAATGAGCAGTTCTTC.

This clone showed up just once. J is TRBJ1-5 and V is TRBV16; maybe TRBD1 (5 bases). Trimming left V 2 bases short and J 4 bases short, with 12 bases between. Per the germline V gene, CDR1 is KGHSY and CDR2 is FQNENV. This CDR3 comprises 15 residues. The chain's CDR3 is CASSQAWGGNQPQHF. The CDR3 DNA reads TGTGCCAGCAGCCAAGCATGGGGCGGGAATCAGCCCCAGCATTTT.

This clone was picked up a small number of times. The chain couples TRBV7-2 to TRBJ1-3; the D gene is possibly TRBD1 (6 bases). Germline assignment: CDR1 SGHTA and CDR2 FQGNSA. Deletions cut 3 bases from V and 7 bases from J, with 13 bases between. This CDR3 is built from 14 residues. The CDR3, as DNA: TGTGCCAGCAGCTTTTCCGGGGGGGCGAACACCATATATTTT. Amino acid sequence: CASSFSGGANTIYF.

J is TRBJ2-2 and V is TRBV14; D call uncertain. Germline V gene sequence: CDR1 SGHDN, CDR2 FVKESK. V lost 3 bases to trimming and J lost 6 bases, with 11 bases between them. The CDR3 extends over 14 amino acids. CDR3 coding DNA: TGTGCCAGCAGCCACGGCCAAGGGTCCGGGGAGCTGTTTTTT. Protein: CASSHGQGSGELFF.

The chain is built from TRBV7-9 and TRBJ2-3; the D gene is possibly TRBD2 (5 bases). The germline V and J ends were trimmed by 7 bases and 8 bases, with 16 bases remaining between them. This CDR3 contains 13 residues. Germline lookup yields CDR1 SEHNR and CDR2 FQNEAQ (reference sequence). The CDR3 sequence: CASIVLGRGTQYF. In DNA, the CDR3 is TGTGCCAGCATCGTATTAGGCCGGGGTACGCAGTATTTT.

The J gene is TRBJ2-7, the V gene TRBV2, with D maybe TRBD2 (6 bases). CDR3 size: 12 residues. Per the germline V gene, CDR1 is SNHLY and CDR2 is FYNNEI. V lost 7 bases to trimming and J lost 7 bases, with 14 bases between them. The CDR3 DNA sequence: TGTGCCAGCACCTCAATGGCGGGGGAGCAGTACTTC. As protein: CASTSMAGEQYF.

The V gene is TRBV4-2, the J gene TRBJ2-2; D ambiguous. The V and J ends lost 0 bases and 9 bases respectively, with 8 bases between them. Germline assignment: CDR1 LGHNA and CDR2 YNFKEQ. The CDR3 runs to 13 residues. The CDR3 here is CASSQDNARELFF. In DNA form, the CDR3 reads TGTGCCAGCAGCCAAGATAATGCCAGGGAGCTGTTTTTT.

The V and J genes are TRBV6-2 or TRBV6-3 and TRBJ1-1; unclear D gene. CDR3 length: 13 amino acids. Looked up from germline, CDR1 is MNHEY and CDR2 is SVGEGT. Trimming took 4 bases from V and 1 from J, leaving 7 bases between them. The CDR3 bases are TGTGCCAGCAGTTCGGGAGGGAACACTGAAGCTTTCTTT. It specifies CASSSGGNTEAFF.

V usage is TRBV6-5 and J usage is TRBJ1-4, with D perhaps matching TRBD1 (6 bases). Between the trimmed V and J ends, which lost 8 bases and 0 bases, there was a span of 13 bases. The CDR3 is made up of 15 amino acids. CDR1 is MNHEY and CDR2 is SVGAGI in the germline V gene. The CDR3 sequence: CASRPAGATNEKLFF. The CDR3 nucleotides read TGTGCCAGCCGACCCGCAGGGGCAACTAATGAAAAACTGTTTTTT.

This clone showed up just a few times. The chain combines TRBV10-1 with TRBJ2-1, with 7 bases identical to TRBD2. The CDR3 extends over 15 amino acids. V trimming: 6 bases; J trimming: 6 bases; junction bases outside the gene matches: 11. Germline assignment: CDR1 WNHNN and CDR2 SYGVQD (reference sequence). The CDR3 coding sequence is TGCGCCAGCAGCGACTACGGGAGGTTTCGCAATGAGCAGTTCTTC. Translating gives CASSDYGRFRNEQFF.

The chain is built from TRBV25-1 and TRBJ1-2, with D perhaps TRBD1 (5 bases). The CDR3 consists of 15 residues. Germline CDR1 is MGHDK and CDR2 is SYGVNS. Deletions cut 1 base from V and 5 bases from J, with 14 bases between. Here the CDR3 DNA reads TGTGCCAGCAGTGAATTCGGGCAGGGAAGTTATGGCTACACCTTC. The encoded protein is CASSEFGQGSYGYTF.

V gene TRBV6-5 combines with J gene TRBJ1-2, with D maybe TRBD1 (5 bases). Trimming took 2 bases from V and 2 from J, leaving 9 bases between them. Germline V gives CDR1 MNHEY, CDR2 SVGAGI. The CDR3 runs to 14 residues. The CDR3 protein is CASSYQGPNYGYTF. The CDR3 region has the DNA TGTGCCAGCAGTTACCAGGGCCCGAACTATGGCTACACCTTC.

The rearrangement links TRBV7-3 to TRBJ1-1; 8 positions match TRBD1. The trim removed 5 bases at V and 1 base at J, leaving 3 bases unmatched. The germline V gene has CDR1 SGHTA and CDR2 FQGTGA. The CDR3 runs to 14 residues. CDR3 residues: CASSTGQGNTEAFF. The DNA for the CDR3 is TGTGCCAGCAGCACCGGACAGGGGAACACTGAAGCTTTCTTT.

This sequence joins TRBV6-1 and TRBJ1-3; no clear D gene. Germline V gene data show CDR1 as MNHNS and CDR2 as SASEGT. The CDR3 is 15 residues long. With 0 bases removed from V and 2 bases from J, the gap between germline ends came to 8 bases. The chain's CDR3 is CASSEAGWTGNTIYF. For the CDR3, the DNA is TGTGCCAGCAGTGAAGCAGGGTGGACTGGAAACACCATATATTTT.

The chain employs TRBV5-1 and TRBJ2-5; TRBD1 might be the D (6 bases). The CDR3 runs 15 residues. Germline lookup yields CDR1 SGHRS and CDR2 YFSETQ. Trimming pared 2 bases from V and 3 bases from J, leaving 14 bases between. CDR3 nucleotides: TGCGCCAGCAGCTTTAGTCAGGGGCGCGAAGAGACCCAGTACTTC. Protein product: CASSFSQGREETQYF.

The gene calls are TRBV2 and TRBJ2-2; weak D call: TRBD1 (6 bases). The V gene lost 2 bases and the J gene lost 7 bases, with 14 bases spanning the gap. Germline CDR1 is SNHLY and CDR2 is FYNNEI. CDR3 length: 15 amino acids. The CDR3 reads CASSESSGAVGELFF. CDR3 DNA: TGTGCCAGCAGTGAATCGTCAGGGGCAGTCGGGGAGCTGTTTTTT.

The chain has TRBV18 and TRBJ2-2; D is possibly TRBD1 or TRBD2 (5 bases each). CDR3 length: 14 amino acids. Germline V lookup: CDR1 KGHSH, CDR2 LQKENI. Trimming removed 5 bases from V and 3 bases from J, with 10 bases in between. The CDR3 nucleotides read TGTGCCAGCTCAGGGGGTTCGCACACCGGGGAGCTGTTTTTT. This gives the protein CASSGGSHTGELFF.

The V gene is TRBV5-5, the J gene TRBJ1-6; D might be TRBD1 (6 bases). Germline assignment: CDR1 SGHKS and CDR2 YYEKEE (reference sequence). The length of the CDR3 is 15 residues. The V and J ends lost 0 bases and 7 bases respectively, with 11 bases between them. DNA of the CDR3: TGTGCCAGCAGCTTGGGAGGGACAACAAATTCACCCCTCCACTTT. This codes for CASSLGGTTNSPLHF. Full variable domain (outside the CDR3, taken from reference TRBV5-5 and TRBJ1-6): DAGVTQSPTHLIKTRGQQVTLRCSPISGHKSVSWYQQVLGQGPQFIFQYYEKEERGRGNFPDRFSARQFPNYSSELNVNALLLGDSALYLCASSLGGTTNSPLHFGNGTRLTVT.